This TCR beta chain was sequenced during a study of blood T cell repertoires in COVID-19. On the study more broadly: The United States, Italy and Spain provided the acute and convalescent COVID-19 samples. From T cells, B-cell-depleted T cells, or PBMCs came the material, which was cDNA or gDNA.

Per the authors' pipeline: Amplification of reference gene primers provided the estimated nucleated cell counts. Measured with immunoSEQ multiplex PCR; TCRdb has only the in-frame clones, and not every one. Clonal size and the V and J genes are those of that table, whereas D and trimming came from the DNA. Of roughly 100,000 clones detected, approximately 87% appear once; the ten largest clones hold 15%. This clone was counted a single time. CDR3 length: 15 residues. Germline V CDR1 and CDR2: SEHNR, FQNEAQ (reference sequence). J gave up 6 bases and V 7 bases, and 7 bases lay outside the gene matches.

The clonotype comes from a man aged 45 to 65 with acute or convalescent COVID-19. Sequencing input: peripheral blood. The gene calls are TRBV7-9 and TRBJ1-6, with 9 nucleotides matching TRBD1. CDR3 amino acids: CASIPGTGFNSPLHF. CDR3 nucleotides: TGTGCCAGCATTCCCGGGACAGGGTTTAATTCACCCCTCCACTTT.